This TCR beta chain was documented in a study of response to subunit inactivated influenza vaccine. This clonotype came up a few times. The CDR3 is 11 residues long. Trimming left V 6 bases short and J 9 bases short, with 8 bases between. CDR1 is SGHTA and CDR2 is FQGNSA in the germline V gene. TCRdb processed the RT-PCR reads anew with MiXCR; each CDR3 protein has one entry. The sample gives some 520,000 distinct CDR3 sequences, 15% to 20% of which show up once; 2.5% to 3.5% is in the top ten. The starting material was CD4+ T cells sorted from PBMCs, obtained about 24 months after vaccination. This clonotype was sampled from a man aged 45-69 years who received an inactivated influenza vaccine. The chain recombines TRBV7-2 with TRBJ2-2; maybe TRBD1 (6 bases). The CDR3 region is CASRTGWELFF. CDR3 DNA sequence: TGTGCCAGCAGGACAGGTTGGGAGCTGTTTTTT. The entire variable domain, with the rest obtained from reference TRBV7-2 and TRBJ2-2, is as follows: GAGVSQSPSNKVTEKGKDVELRCDPISGHTALYWYRQSLGQGLEFLIYFQGNSAPDKSGLPSDRFSAERTGGSVSTLTIQRTQQEDSAVYLCASRTGWELFFGEGSRLTVL.